This TCR beta chain was identified during a study of CD8 T cells in ankylosing spondylitis. TCRdb called the 5' RACE reads again in MiXCR, with one record for every CDR3 protein. The data contain 750,000 to 850,000 distinct CDR3 sequences, about an eighth of them singletons. Notes on the study in general: Under 10 highly homologous variants formed a TCR beta motif that appeared characteristic of ankylosing spondylitis blood.

In the case of this clonotype: The antigen remains unidentified.

V lost 3 bases, J lost 4 bases, and 10 bases stayed unmatched. The germline CDR1 and CDR2 sequences are SEHNR and FQNEAQ (reference sequence). The CDR3 totals 16 residues. Sequencing used blood, either unsorted or a sorted T cell fraction (not recorded which). The clonotype originates from a male donor with ankylosing spondylitis. The chain combines TRBV7-9 with TRBJ2-3; 7 bases align to TRBD1. This chain's CDR3 is CASSFYGTVGADTQYF. CDR3 coding DNA: TGTGCCAGCAGCTTCTACGGGACAGTGGGCGCAGATACGCAGTATTTT.